The sequence of this TCR beta chain was determined in a study of control samples from healthy donors and cancer patients. This table comes from immunoSEQ multiplex PCR, and its TCRdb copy is limited to in-frame clones, with some not included. The sample includes around 120,000 clones, about nine tenths seen only once; the top ten take about 3.2%. CDR1 is MDHEN, CDR2 SYDVKM, per germline. The CDR3 numbers 16 amino acids, ends counted. About this clone: The DNA is left out, because the CDR3 cannot be placed on it with certainty; the CDR3 is given as TCRdb lists it.

This clonotype was obtained from a man in his forties in good health. This sequence joins TRBV28 and TRBJ1-5. Sequenced sample: blood. The CDR3 is CASSSSGGASNQPQHF.